This entry describes one T cell receptor beta chain. The CDR3 runs 14 residues. Germline V gene sequence: CDR1 MDHEN, CDR2 SYDVKM. V lost 2 bases and J 2 bases, leaving 9 bases between the germline ends. The sample belongs to a study of blood T cell repertoires in COVID-19. Participants had their cohort set by participant-reported clinical history. Assay: immunoSEQ multiplex PCR; the TCRdb copy retains only in-frame clones and omits some. The table records 310,000 or so clones, 89% of them present only once. The sequenced sample consisted of PBMCs or T cells enriched from blood (not recorded which). This sequence originates from a woman aged 40 to 49 who had recovered from COVID-19. The chain links TRBV28 to TRBJ1-1; TRBD1 might be the D (5 bases). CDR3 sequence: CASSLPGGNTEAFF. CDR3 coding DNA: TGTGCCAGCAGTTTACCCGGGGGTAACACTGAAGCTTTCTTT.